This T cell receptor (beta chain) was documented in a study of a mutant IDH1 vaccine in newly diagnosed glioma. About the study: Vaccination began 4-6 weeks post radiotherapy alone, or with temozolomide cycles. Most had both radiotherapy and temozolomide beforehand; others had only one.

CDR1 GTSNPN and CDR2 SVGIG come from the germline V gene (reference sequence). V was clipped by 4 bases and J by 5 bases; unmatched bases: 8. This CDR3 comprises 14 residues. Concerning this clone itself: The antigen remains undetermined.

Time point of the sample: week 5, during vaccination. Vaccinated patients received 300 ug of mutant IDH1 20-mer peptide per dose, with topical imiquimod. Clones were sequenced by immunoSEQ multiplex PCR, and TCRdb holds only the in-frame ones, with some missing. Among around 50,000 clones listed, 80% to 90% were seen once. General observations from the study: Alterations occurring in top peripheral T cell clonotypes seemed unrelated to pseudoprogression.

The clonotype originates from a middle-aged woman with glioma. Sequencing used PBMCs, obtained from a glioma patient whose treatment included an IDH1 peptide vaccine. The chain has TRBV30 and TRBJ2-7, with TRBD2 matching over 10 bases. CDR3 in DNA: TGTGCCTGGATTCCTAGCGGGAGTCTCGACGAGCAGTACTTC. Its translation: CAWIPSGSLDEQYF.